The next 9 T cell receptor beta chains were all read from a single sample in a study of vaccination and CD4 T cells after COVID-19. Antigens of these TCRs are unknown. Cultured CD4+ T cell DNA underwent sequencing with the Oncomine TCR Beta short-read assay. TCRdb processed the PCR reads anew with MiXCR; each CDR3 protein has one entry. The sample has about 10,000 distinct CDR3 sequences, 55% to 75% seen once; the top ten hold approximately 23%. Specified treatment: roughly ten-day PBMC culture with coronavirus spike peptide pools or control peptides (ViraFEST assay). The specimen was CD4+ T cells from blood, cultured in vitro. The receptors come from a human donor who had recovered from COVID-19.

The chain links TRBV2 to TRBJ2-7; D tentatively reads TRBD1 or TRBD2 (5 bases each). Germline assignment: CDR1 SNHLY and CDR2 FYNNEI. With 6 bases removed from V and 5 bases from J, the gap between germline ends came to 11 bases. The CDR3 spans 12 residues. CDR3 protein: CASSGRGDEQYF. The CDR3 bases are TGTGCCAGCAGCGGCCGAGGGGACGAGCAGTACTTC.

V usage is TRBV28 and J usage is TRBJ1-6, with D unresolved. The CDR3 length is 14 residues. Germline values: CDR1 MDHEN, CDR2 SYDVKM. The ends were cut back, 6 bases at V and 2 bases at J, with 8 bases in the middle. The CDR3 bases are TGTGCCAGCAGCACAGCCGCCTATAATTCACCCCTCCACTTT. Residues: CASSTAAYNSPLHF.

This chain joins TRBV5-6 and TRBJ2-3, with D tentatively TRBD1 or TRBD2 (5 bases each). This CDR3 spans 15 amino acids. Trimming pared 3 bases from V and 7 bases from J, leaving 18 bases between. Per the germline V gene, CDR1 is SGHDT and CDR2 is YYEEEE. CDR3 nucleotide sequence: TGTGCCAGCAGCTCCGGGACCGCAGCGGCTTATACGCAGTATTTT. Translation gives CASSSGTAAAYTQYF.

This clonotype appeared once. The rearrangement uses TRBV20-1 and TRBJ2-5; 8 nucleotides match TRBD2. Germline trimming cut 5 bases from V and 7 bases from J; bases unmatched to any gene: 12. Germline CDR1 is DFQATT and CDR2 is SNEGSKA (reference sequence). CDR3 size: 14 residues. The CDR3 spells CSAPRTSRGRTQYF. CDR3 nucleotides: TGCAGTGCTCCCCGGACTAGCAGGGGCAGGACCCAGTACTTC.

The chain has TRBV27 and TRBJ1-6; D not resolved. Germline loops: CDR1 MNHEY, CDR2 SMNVEV (reference sequence). The CDR3 is made up of 17 amino acids. V shed 6 bases and J shed 0 bases, with 15 bases lying between them. CDR3 nucleotide sequence: TGTGCCAGCAGAGAAGGACGGGCACGCTCCTATAATTCACCCCTCCACTTT. Protein: CASREGRARSYNSPLHF.

The sample holds one count of this clonotype. The rearrangement joins TRBV19 to TRBJ1-2, with D possibly matching TRBD1 (6 bases). This CDR3 region has 15 residues. Germline V gene data show CDR1 as LNHDA and CDR2 as SQIVND (reference sequence). The V end lost 3 bases, the J end lost 0 bases, and 11 bases lay between the germline ends. CDR3 bases: TGTGCCAGTAGTATTCGGGACACTCCTAACTATGGCTACACCTTC. It encodes CASSIRDTPNYGYTF.

This clonotype was seen only a few times. The CDR3 protein is CASSLDSSSGNTIYF. The CDR3, as DNA: TGTGCCAGCAGTCTGGACTCCAGCTCTGGAAACACCATATATTTT. This chain uses TRBV6-1 with TRBJ1-3; D is uncertain. Trimming took 5 bases from V and 0 from J, leaving 11 bases between them. CDR1 is MNHNS and CDR2 is SASEGT in the germline V gene. This CDR3 is 15 amino acids long.

The chain uses TRBV7-9 and TRBJ2-5; the D is unclear. The ends were cut back, 3 bases at V and 5 bases at J, with 7 bases in the middle. This CDR3 comprises 12 residues. Germline V CDR1 and CDR2: SEHNR, FQNEAQ (reference sequence). CDR3 nucleotide sequence: TGTGCCAGCAGCTTGAGGACGGAGACCCAGTACTTC. This encodes CASSLRTETQYF.

The chain recombines TRBV10-3 with TRBJ1-4, with unresolved D. The germline V gene encodes CDR1 ENHRY and CDR2 SYGVKD. The CDR3 loop spans 13 amino acids. Trimming removed 6 bases from V and 8 bases from J, with 13 bases in between. CDR3 nucleotide sequence: TGTGCCATCAGACGCACGGTGGACGAAAAACTGTTTTTT. It codes for CAIRRTVDEKLFF.